These 4 T cell receptor beta chains came from one sample sequenced in a study of blood T cell repertoires in COVID-19. Sequencing was performed with immunoSEQ multiplex PCR; in TCRdb, only in-frame clones are kept and a portion is missing. The table shows about 400,000 clones, with more than 75% occurring only once. Sequencing used PBMCs or T cells enriched from blood (not recorded which). These receptors all come from a woman between 45 and 60 years old who had recovered from COVID-19.

V and J are TRBV6-2 or TRBV6-3 and TRBJ1-5, with 7 nucleotides matching TRBD1. This CDR3 spans 16 amino acids. With 4 bases clipped from V and 5 bases from J, the junction kept 11 bases outside the gene matches. Germline loops: CDR1 MNHEY, CDR2 SVGEGT. The CDR3, as DNA: TGTGCCAGCAGTTTTTACAGGGGAGGTATTGATCAGCCCCAGCATTTT. Translated, it gives CASSFYRGGIDQPQHF.

The rearrangement uses TRBV5-1 and TRBJ2-3; 11 bases fit TRBD1. The ends lost 4 bases at V and 0 bases at J; junction bases unmatched: 7. Germline V gives CDR1 SGHRS, CDR2 YFSETQ. This CDR3 comprises 17 residues. In DNA, the CDR3 is TGCGCCAGCAGCCCCCGGGACAGGGGGGGAAGCACAGATACGCAGTATTTT. It translates to CASSPRDRGGSTDTQYF.

The chain links TRBV2 to TRBJ1-1; D is uncertain. Trimming shortened V by 3 bases and J by 10 bases, and 9 bases separated the two germline ends. The germline gives CDR1 SNHLY, CDR2 FYNNEI. This CDR3 has 11 amino acids. The CDR3 protein is CASSDQIVAFF. The DNA of the CDR3 is TGTGCCAGCAGTGACCAGATTGTAGCTTTCTTT. Full variable domain (rest looked up from reference TRBV2 and TRBJ1-1): EPEVTQTPSHQVTQMGQEVILRCVPISNHLYFYWYRQILGQKVEFLVSFYNNEISEKSEIFDDQFSVERPDGSNFTLKIRSTKLEDSAMYFCASSDQIVAFFGQGTRLTVV.

The chain employs TRBV11-2 and TRBJ1-1; D unresolved. The CDR3 covers 15 residues. The V end lost 3 bases, the J end lost 0 bases, and 11 bases lay between the germline ends. The germline V gene encodes CDR1 SGHAT and CDR2 FQNNGV. Here the CDR3 DNA reads TGTGCCAGCAGCTTTGGCCCGGGAGTGAACACTGAAGCTTTCTTT. This gives the protein CASSFGPGVNTEAFF.